Reported below is one TCR beta chain. The run depth of the assay was deep. Assay used: immunoSEQ multiplex PCR; TCRdb lists only in-frame clones, some missing. The sample records about 2.3 million clones, approximately 95% being singletons. Donors were healthy HIV-negative adults without recent acute infections or vaccinations. The data derive from a study of shared clonotypes between healthy human individuals. The CDR3 extends over 15 amino acids. The V gene's germline CDR1 is SGHRS and CDR2 YFSETQ. V shed 2 bases and J 8 bases; nucleotides not matched to a gene: 10. Sequencing input: naive CD4+ T cells from PBMCs. The subset here: CD45RA+ positively selected. The rearrangement links TRBV5-1 to TRBJ2-1; 7 positions match TRBD1. This TCR derives from a man between 18 and 29 years old in good health. Some clones in this sample may be carry-over from other donors' samples. The CDR3 protein is CASSLLRDRRYEQFF. CDR3 coding DNA: TGCGCCAGCAGCTTACTCCGGGACAGACGCTATGAGCAGTTCTTC.